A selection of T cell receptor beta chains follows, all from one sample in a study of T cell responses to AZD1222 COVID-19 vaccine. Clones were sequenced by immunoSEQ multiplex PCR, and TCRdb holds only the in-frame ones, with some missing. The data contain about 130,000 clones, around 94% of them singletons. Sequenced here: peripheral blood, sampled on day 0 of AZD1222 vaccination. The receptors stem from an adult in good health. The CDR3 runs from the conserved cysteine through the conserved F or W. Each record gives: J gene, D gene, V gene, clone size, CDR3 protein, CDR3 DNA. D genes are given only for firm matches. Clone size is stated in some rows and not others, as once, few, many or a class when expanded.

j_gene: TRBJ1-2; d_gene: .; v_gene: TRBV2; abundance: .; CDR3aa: CASSEGPRGYGYTF; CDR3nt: TGTGCCAGCAGTGAAGGCCCCCGGGGCTATGGCTACACCTTC
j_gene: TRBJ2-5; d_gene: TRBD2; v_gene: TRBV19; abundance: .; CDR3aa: CASSPRLAGEQETQYF; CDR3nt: TGTGCCAGTAGTCCAAGACTAGCGGGAGAACAAGAGACCCAGTACTTC
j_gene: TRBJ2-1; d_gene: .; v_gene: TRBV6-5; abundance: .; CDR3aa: CASSPSDNEQFF; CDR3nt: TGTGCCAGCAGCCCCTCCGACAATGAGCAGTTCTTC
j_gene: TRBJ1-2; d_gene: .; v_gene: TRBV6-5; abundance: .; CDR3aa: CASSYEANYGYTF; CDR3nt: TGTGCCAGCAGTTACGAGGCTAACTATGGCTACACCTTC
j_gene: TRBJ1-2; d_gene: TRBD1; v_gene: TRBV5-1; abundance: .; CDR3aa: CASSYGTDNYGYTF; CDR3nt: TGCGCCAGCAGCTACGGGACAGATAACTATGGCTACACCTTC
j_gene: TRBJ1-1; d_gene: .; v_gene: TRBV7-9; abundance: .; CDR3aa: CASSPTRGVTEAFF; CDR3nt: TGTGCCAGCAGCCCCACCCGAGGGGTCACTGAAGCTTTCTTT
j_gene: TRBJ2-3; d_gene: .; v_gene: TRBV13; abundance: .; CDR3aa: CASSLGGSFTDTQYF; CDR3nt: TGTGCCAGCAGCTTAGGGGGTAGCTTCACAGATACGCAGTATTTT
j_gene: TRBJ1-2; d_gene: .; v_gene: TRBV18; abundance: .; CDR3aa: CASSPPGQTYGYTF; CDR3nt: TGTGCCAGCTCACCACCTGGGCAGACCTATGGCTACACCTTC
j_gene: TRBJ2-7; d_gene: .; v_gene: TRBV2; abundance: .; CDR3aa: CASPAGWAGSSYEQYF; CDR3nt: TGTGCCAGTCCCGCGGGGTGGGCGGGCAGCTCCTACGAGCAGTACTTC
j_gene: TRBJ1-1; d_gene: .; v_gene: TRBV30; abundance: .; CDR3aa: CACKGGGTEAFF; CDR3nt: TGTGCCTGCAAAGGGGGGGGCACTGAAGCTTTCTTT
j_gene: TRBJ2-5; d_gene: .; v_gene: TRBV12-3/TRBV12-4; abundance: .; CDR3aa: CASSSGTQYF; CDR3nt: TGTGCCAGCAGTTCAGGGACCCAGTACTTC
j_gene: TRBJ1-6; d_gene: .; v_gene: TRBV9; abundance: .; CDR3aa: CASSALPDHSPLHF; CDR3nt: TGTGCCAGCAGCGCCCTTCCGGATCATTCACCCCTCCACTTT
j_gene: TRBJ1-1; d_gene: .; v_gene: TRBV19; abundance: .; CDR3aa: CASSISPRFYHTEAFF; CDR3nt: TGTGCCAGTAGTATATCCCCCCGTTTTTATCACACTGAAGCTTTCTTT
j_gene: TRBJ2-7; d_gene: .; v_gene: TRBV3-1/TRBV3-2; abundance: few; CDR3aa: CASSQNSYEQYF; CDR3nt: TGTGCCAGCAGCCAAAACTCCTACGAGCAGTACTTC
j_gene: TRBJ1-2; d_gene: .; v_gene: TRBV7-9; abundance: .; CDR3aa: CASSLFGNYGYTF; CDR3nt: TGTGCCAGCAGCTTGTTCGGGAACTATGGCTACACCTTC
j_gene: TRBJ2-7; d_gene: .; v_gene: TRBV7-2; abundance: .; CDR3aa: CASSLTEVYEQYF; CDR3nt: TGTGCCAGCAGCTTAACGGAAGTGTACGAGCAGTACTTC
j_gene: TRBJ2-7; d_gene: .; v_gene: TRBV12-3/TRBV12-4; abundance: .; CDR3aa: CASSLNRSGEQYF; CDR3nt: TGTGCCAGCAGTCTCAACAGGTCTGGCGAGCAGTACTTC
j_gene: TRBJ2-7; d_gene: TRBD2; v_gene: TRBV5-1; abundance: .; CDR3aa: CASSRLFGGRAEQYF; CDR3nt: TGCGCCAGCAGCCGTCTGTTCGGCGGGAGGGCCGAGCAGTACTTC
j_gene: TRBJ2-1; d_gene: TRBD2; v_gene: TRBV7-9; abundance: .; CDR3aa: CASSKTSGNSHEQFF; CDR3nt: TGTGCCAGCAGCAAGACTAGCGGGAATAGCCATGAGCAGTTCTTC
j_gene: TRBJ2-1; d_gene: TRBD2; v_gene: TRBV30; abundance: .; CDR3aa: CAWSVPLTSGRNEQFF; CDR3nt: TGTGCCTGGAGTGTACCCCTCACTAGCGGGAGAAACGAGCAGTTCTTC
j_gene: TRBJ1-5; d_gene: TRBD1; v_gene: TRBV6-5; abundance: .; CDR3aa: CASGRGFSQPQHF; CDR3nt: TGTGCCAGCGGCAGGGGGTTCAGTCAGCCCCAGCATTTT
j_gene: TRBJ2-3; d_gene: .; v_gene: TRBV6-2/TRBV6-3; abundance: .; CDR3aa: CASSAGLYTQYF; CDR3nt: TGTGCCAGCAGTGCTGGTTTATATACGCAGTATTTT
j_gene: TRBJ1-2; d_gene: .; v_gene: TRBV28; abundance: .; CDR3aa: CASSLDRYYGYTF; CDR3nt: TGTGCCAGCAGTTTGGACAGATACTATGGCTACACCTTC
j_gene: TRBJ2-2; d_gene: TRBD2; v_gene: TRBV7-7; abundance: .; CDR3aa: CASSIGEGTGELFF; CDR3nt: TGTGCCAGCAGCATTGGGGAGGGCACCGGGGAGCTGTTTTTT
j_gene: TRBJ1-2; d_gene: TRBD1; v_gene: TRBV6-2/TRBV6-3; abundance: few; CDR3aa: CASSSPGQGARGYTF; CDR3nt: TGTGCCAGCAGTTCGCCGGGACAGGGGGCGCGAGGCTACACCTTC
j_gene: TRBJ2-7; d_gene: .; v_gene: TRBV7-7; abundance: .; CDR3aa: CASSPDPSSDEQYF; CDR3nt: TGTGCCAGCAGCCCGGACCCGTCCTCTGACGAGCAGTACTTC
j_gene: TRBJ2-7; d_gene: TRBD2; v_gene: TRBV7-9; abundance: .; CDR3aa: CASGGTSGVSYEQYF; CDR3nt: TGTGCCAGCGGCGGGACTAGCGGGGTCTCCTACGAGCAGTACTTC
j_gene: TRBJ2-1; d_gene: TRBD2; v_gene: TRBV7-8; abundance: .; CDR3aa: CASGLGTGTSIDEQFF; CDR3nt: TGTGCCAGCGGCTTGGGTACGGGGACTAGCATCGATGAGCAGTTCTTC
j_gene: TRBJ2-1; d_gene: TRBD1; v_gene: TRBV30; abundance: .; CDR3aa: CAWRPSYTGDEQFF; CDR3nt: TGTGCCTGGAGGCCCTCCTACACAGGGGATGAGCAGTTCTTC
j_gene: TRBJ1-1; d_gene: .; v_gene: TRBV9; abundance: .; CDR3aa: CASSPGGLGTEAFF; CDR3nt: TGTGCCAGCAGCCCTGGGGGGCTGGGCACTGAAGCTTTCTTT
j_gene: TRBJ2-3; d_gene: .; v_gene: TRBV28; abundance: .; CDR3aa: CAVRGGQASTDTQYF; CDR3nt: TGTGCCGTGCGCGGGGGCCAGGCTAGCACAGATACGCAGTATTTT
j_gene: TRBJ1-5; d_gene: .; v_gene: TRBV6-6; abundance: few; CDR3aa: CASRKEGGSNQPQHF; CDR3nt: TGTGCCAGCCGAAAAGAGGGAGGGTCCAATCAGCCCCAGCATTTT
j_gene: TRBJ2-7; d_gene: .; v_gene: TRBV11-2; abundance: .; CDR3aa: CASSLRAYEQYF; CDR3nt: TGTGCCAGCAGCTTACGGGCCTACGAGCAGTACTTC